Following are 3 T cell receptor beta chains from one sample sequenced in a study of blood T cell repertoires in COVID-19. Produced via immunoSEQ multiplex PCR; TCRdb's table is partial and in-frame only. The sample yields around 260,000 clones, around 90% seen once. The specimen was PBMCs or T cells enriched from blood (not recorded which). These receptors all come from a woman in her thirties who had recovered from COVID-19.

This clone was seen a handful of times. The chain couples TRBV16 to TRBJ1-5; D gene ambiguous. In germline, CDR1 is KGHSY, CDR2 FQNENV. Trimming shortened V by 5 bases and J by 4 bases, and 15 bases separated the two germline ends. The CDR3 is 15 amino acids. The CDR3 nucleotides read TGTGCCAGCAGCGGTAGCGGGCAGGCGAATCAGCCCCAGCATTTT. The encoded protein is CASSGSGQANQPQHF. Combining the CDR3 with reference TRBV16 and TRBJ1-5 gives the whole variable domain GEEVAQTPKHLVRGEGQKAKLYCAPIKGHSYVFWYQQVLKNEFKFLISFQNENVFDETGMPKERFSAKCLPNSPCSLEIQATKLEDSAVYFCASSGSGQANQPQHFGDGTRLSIL.

The chain couples TRBV7-9 to TRBJ1-2, with a weak D call TRBD1 (6 bases). The germline V and J ends were trimmed by 6 bases and 4 bases, with 12 bases remaining between them. Germline loops: CDR1 SEHNR, CDR2 FQNEAQ (reference sequence). This CDR3 comprises 13 residues. The CDR3 region is CASRQGPLYGYTF. The CDR3 nucleotides read TGTGCCAGCAGACAGGGACCTCTCTATGGCTACACCTTC.

V gene TRBV3-1 (or the pseudogene TRBV3-2) combines with J gene TRBJ1-6; D gene ambiguous. The CDR3 has 14 amino acids. Germline CDR1 reads LGHDT; CDR2 reads YNNKEL (reference sequence). The V and J ends lost 2 bases and 6 bases respectively, with 8 bases between them. CDR3 sequence: CASSQLEGNSPLHF. The CDR3, as DNA: TGTGCCAGCAGCCAACTGGAGGGTAATTCACCCCTCCACTTT.